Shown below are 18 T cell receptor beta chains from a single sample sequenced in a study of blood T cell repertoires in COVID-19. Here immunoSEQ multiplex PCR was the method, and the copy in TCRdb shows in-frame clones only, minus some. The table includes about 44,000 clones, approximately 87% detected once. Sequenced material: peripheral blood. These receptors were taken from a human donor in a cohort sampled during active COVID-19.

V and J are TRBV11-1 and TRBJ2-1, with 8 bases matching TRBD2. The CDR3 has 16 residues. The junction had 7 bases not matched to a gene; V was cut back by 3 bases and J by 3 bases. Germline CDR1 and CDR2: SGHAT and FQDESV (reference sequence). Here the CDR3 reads CASSFRSGTYYNEQFF. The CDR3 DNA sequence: TGTGCCAGCAGCTTCCGTAGCGGGACTTACTACAATGAGCAGTTCTTC.

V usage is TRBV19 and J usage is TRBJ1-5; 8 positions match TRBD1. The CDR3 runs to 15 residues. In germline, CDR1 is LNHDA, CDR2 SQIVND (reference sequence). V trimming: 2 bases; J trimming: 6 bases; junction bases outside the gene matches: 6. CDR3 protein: CASSILDRDGQPQHF. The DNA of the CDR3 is TGTGCCAGTAGTATATTGGACAGGGACGGTCAGCCCCAGCATTTT.

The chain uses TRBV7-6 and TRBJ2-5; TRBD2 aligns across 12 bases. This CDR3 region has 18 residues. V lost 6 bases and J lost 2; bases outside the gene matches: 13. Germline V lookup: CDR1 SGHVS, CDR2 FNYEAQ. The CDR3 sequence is CASSLTSGRTHGQETQYF. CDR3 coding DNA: TGTGCCAGCAGTTTAACTAGCGGGAGGACCCACGGACAAGAGACCCAGTACTTC.

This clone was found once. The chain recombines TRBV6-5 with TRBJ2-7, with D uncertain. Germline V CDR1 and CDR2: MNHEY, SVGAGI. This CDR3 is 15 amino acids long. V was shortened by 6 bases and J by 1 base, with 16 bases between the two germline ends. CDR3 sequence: CASSSGTTESYEQYF. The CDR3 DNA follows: TGTGCCAGCAGCTCAGGAACAACCGAATCCTACGAGCAGTACTTC.

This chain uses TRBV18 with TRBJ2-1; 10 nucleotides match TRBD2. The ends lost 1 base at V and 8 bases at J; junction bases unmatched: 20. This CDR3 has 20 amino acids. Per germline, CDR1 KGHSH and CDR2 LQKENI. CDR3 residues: CASSPQTVLAGAKRNYEQFF. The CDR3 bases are TGTGCCAGCTCACCACAAACTGTCCTAGCGGGAGCCAAAAGGAACTATGAGCAGTTCTTC.

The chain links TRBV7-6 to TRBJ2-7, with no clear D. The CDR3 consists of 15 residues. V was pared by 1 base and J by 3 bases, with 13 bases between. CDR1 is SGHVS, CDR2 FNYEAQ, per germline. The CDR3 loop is CASSLEAAGDYEQYF. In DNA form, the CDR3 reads TGTGCCAGCAGCTTAGAAGCCGCCGGAGACTACGAGCAGTACTTC.

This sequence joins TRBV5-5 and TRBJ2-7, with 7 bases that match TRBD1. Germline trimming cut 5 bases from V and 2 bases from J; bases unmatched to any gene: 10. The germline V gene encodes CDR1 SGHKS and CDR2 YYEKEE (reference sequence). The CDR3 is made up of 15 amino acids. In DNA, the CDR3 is TGTGCCAGCAGTCCGAAGACAGGGACGGCCTACGAGCAGTACTTC. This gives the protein CASSPKTGTAYEQYF.

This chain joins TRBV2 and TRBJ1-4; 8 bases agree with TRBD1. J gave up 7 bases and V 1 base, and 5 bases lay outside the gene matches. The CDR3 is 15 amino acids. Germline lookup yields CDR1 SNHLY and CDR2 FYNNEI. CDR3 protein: CASSEVTGGTEKLFF. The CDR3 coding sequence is TGTGCCAGCAGTGAAGTAACAGGGGGGACTGAAAAACTGTTTTTT.

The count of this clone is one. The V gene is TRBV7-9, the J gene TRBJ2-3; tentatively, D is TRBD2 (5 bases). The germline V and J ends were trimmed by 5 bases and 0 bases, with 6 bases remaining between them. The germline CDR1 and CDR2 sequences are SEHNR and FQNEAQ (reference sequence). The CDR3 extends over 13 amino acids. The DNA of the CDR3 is TGTGCCAGCAGCCCGGGGAGCACAGATACGCAGTATTTT. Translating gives CASSPGSTDTQYF. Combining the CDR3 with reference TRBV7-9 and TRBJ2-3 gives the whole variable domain DTGVSQNPRHKITKRGQNVTFRCDPISEHNRLYWYRQTLGQGPEFLTYFQNEAQLEKSRLLSDRFSAERPKGSFSTLEIQRTEQGDSAMYLCASSPGSTDTQYFGPGTRLTVL.

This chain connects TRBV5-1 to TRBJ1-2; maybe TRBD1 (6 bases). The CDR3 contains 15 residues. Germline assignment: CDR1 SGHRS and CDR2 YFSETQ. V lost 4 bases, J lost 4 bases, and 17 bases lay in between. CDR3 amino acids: CASSTEAGALYGYTF. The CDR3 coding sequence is TGCGCCAGCAGCACCGAGGCAGGGGCCCTCTATGGCTACACCTTC.

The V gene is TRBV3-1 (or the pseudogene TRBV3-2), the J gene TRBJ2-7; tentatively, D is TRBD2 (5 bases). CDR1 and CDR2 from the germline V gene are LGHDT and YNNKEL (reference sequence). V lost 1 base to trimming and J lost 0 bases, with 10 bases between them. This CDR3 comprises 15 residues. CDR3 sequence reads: CASSQVPGSSYEQYF. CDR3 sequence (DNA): TGTGCCAGCAGCCAAGTTCCGGGGAGCTCCTACGAGCAGTACTTC.

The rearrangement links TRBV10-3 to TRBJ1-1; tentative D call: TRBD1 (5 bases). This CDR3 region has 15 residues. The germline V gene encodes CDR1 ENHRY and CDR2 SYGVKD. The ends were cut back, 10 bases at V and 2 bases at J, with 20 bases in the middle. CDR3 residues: CATQRGQTKNTEAFF. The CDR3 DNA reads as TGTGCCACCCAAAGGGGCCAGACGAAAAACACTGAAGCTTTCTTT.

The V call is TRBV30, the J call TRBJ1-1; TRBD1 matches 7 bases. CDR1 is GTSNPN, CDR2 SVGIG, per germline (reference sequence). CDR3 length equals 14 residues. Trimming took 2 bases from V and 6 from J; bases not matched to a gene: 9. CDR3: CAWSRDRAAPEAFF. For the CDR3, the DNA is TGTGCCTGGAGTCGGGACAGAGCGGCTCCTGAAGCTTTCTTT.

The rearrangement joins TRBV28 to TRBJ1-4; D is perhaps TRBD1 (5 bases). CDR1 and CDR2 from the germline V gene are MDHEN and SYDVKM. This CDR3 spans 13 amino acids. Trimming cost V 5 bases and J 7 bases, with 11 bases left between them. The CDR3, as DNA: TGTGCCAGCAGTCCCTCAGGGTTTGAAAAACTGTTTTTT. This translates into CASSPSGFEKLFF.

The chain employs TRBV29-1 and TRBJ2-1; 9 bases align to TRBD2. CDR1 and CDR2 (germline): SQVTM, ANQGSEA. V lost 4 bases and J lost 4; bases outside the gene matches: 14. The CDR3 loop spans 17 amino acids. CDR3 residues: CSVVQGPTSGRYNEQFF. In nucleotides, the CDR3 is TGCAGCGTTGTACAGGGCCCCACTAGCGGGCGTTACAATGAGCAGTTCTTC.

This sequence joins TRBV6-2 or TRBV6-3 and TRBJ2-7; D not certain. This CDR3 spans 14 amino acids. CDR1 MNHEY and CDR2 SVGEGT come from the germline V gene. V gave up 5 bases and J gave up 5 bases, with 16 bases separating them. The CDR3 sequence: CASSTFAVRDEQYF. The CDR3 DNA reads TGTGCCAGCAGTACGTTCGCAGTACGGGACGAGCAGTACTTC.

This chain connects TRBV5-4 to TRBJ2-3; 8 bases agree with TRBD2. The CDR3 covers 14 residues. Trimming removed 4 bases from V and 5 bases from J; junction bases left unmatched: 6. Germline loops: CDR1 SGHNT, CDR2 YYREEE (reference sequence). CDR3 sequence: CASSPRGDVDTQYF. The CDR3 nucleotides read TGTGCCAGCAGCCCGCGGGGGGATGTAGATACGCAGTATTTT.

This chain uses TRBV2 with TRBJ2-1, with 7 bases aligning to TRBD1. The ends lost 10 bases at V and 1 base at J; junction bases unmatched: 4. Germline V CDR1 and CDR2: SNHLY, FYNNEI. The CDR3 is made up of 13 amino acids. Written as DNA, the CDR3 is TGTGCCATACGACAGGGATCCTACAATGAGCAGTTCTTC. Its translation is CAIRQGSYNEQFF. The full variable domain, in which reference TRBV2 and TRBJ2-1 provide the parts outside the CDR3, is EPEVTQTPSHQVTQMGQEVILRCVPISNHLYFYWYRQILGQKVEFLVSFYNNEISEKSEIFDDQFSVERPDGSNFTLKIRSTKLEDSAMYFCAIRQGSYNEQFFGPGTRLTVL.